The clone carrying this T cell receptor beta chain has a count of ten or more. The antigen remains unidentified. This specimen comes from a study of Graves' ophthalmopathy and Graves' hyperthyroidism. About the study: Peripheral blood (taken before any treatment) was collected at initial diagnosis. The study's findings and limits: Using a 13-signature model, the authors split ophthalmopathy from stable hyperthyroidism, with roughly 90% sensitivity and 81.08% specificity.

TCR beta CDR3 regions were amplified from RNA transcripts. In the first round, RT-PCR was carried out with HTBI primers, and a multiplex PCR formed the second round. TCRdb analysed the multiplex PCR reads with MiXCR anew, one entry per CDR3 protein. This table has around 400,000 distinct CDR3 sequences, about 17% appearing once. V lost 7 bases and J lost 4, with 13 bases in between. The CDR3 loop spans 13 amino acids. The germline V gene has CDR1 MNHEY and CDR2 SVGEGT. Moderate-to-severe activity, with CAS ≥3, NOSPECS ≥4 and duration under 3 months, characterized the donors with ophthalmopathy. Exclusion criteria comprised other autoimmune diseases, uncontrolled infections, pregnancy or lactation in patients.

The source is a woman between 18 and 29 years old with Graves' ophthalmopathy. Sequencing was carried out using peripheral blood. The chain uses TRBV6-2 or TRBV6-3 and TRBJ1-2; D remains ambiguous. The CDR3 DNA reads TGTGCCAGCACTCGAGAACCCCGCTATGGCTACACCTTC. This sequence encodes CASTREPRYGYTF.